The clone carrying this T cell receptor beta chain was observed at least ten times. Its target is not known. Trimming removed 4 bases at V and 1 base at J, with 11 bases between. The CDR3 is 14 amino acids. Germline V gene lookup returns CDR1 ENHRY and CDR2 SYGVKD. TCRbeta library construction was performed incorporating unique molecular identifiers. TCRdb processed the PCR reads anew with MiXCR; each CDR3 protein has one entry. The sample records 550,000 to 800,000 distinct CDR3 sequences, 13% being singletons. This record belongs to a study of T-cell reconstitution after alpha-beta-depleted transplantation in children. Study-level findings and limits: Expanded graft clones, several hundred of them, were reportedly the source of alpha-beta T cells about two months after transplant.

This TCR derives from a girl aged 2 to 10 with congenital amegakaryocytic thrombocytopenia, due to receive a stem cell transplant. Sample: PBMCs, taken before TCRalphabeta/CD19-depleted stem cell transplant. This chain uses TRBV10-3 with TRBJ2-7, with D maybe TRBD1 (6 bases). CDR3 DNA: TGTGCCATCAGTGGCCGGGACACGTCCTACGAGCAGTACTTC. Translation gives CAISGRDTSYEQYF.